One and the same sample provided the 20 T cell receptor beta chains below, sequenced in a study of blood T cell repertoires in COVID-19. The method was immunoSEQ multiplex PCR; TCRdb's version includes in-frame clones alone and lacks a portion of them. The sample has some 250,000 clones, roughly 90% seen once. Sequencing was done on a sample of peripheral blood. The receptor source for this set is a man younger than 45 with active or convalescent COVID-19.

The rearrangement links TRBV9 to TRBJ1-1; 7 nucleotides align to TRBD1. The CDR3 extends over 13 amino acids. Trimming took 3 bases from V and 8 from J; bases not matched to a gene: 7. Germline loops: CDR1 SGDLS, CDR2 YYNGEE. In DNA, the CDR3 is TGTGCCAGCAGCGAGGGACAGTACCCAGAAGCTTTCTTT. This encodes CASSEGQYPEAFF.

The chain employs TRBV5-1 and TRBJ2-7; 11 bases are a match to TRBD2. V lost 4 bases to trimming and J lost 1 base; unmatched junction nucleotides: 4. The germline V gene has CDR1 SGHRS and CDR2 YFSETQ. The CDR3 totals 15 residues. The CDR3, as DNA: TGCGCCAGCAGCGCACGACTAGCGGGGTCCTACGAGCAGTACTTC. It encodes CASSARLAGSYEQYF.

This clone showed up just a few times. V is TRBV5-6 and J is TRBJ1-2; 10 nucleotides agree with TRBD1. There are 15 residues in the CDR3. Germline CDR1 SGHDT, CDR2 YYEEEE. V lost 4 bases and J lost 3; bases outside the gene matches: 6. Here the CDR3 reads CASSPGQGVYYGYTF. The CDR3 DNA sequence: TGTGCCAGCAGCCCAGGACAGGGGGTCTACTATGGCTACACCTTC.

The chain joins TRBV27 to TRBJ1-1, with TRBD1 matching 7 bases. CDR1 MNHEY and CDR2 SMNVEV come from the germline V gene (reference sequence). The CDR3 has 18 residues. J gave up 5 bases and V 4 bases, and 19 bases lay outside the gene matches. CDR3 coding DNA: TGTGCCAGCAGTTGGTACCCGCGGCAGGGGGATCGGGGGACTGAAGCTTTCTTT. It specifies CASSWYPRQGDRGTEAFF.

The chain has TRBV2 and TRBJ1-5, with 9 bases that match TRBD1. This CDR3 spans 15 amino acids. From germline, CDR1 is SNHLY and CDR2 FYNNEI. V shed 6 bases, J shed 7 bases, and the junction held 10 bases outside the gene matches. The CDR3 here is CASSPTGTGNQPQHF. The CDR3, as DNA: TGTGCCAGCAGCCCAACCGGGACAGGGAACCAGCCCCAGCATTTT.

This sequence joins TRBV2 and TRBJ2-7, with TRBD2 identical over 12 bases. This CDR3 comprises 14 residues. With 8 bases clipped from V and 3 bases from J, the junction kept 5 bases outside the gene matches. Germline-derived CDR1 and CDR2 are SNHLY and FYNNEI. The CDR3 loop is CASQGLAGFYEQYF. The CDR3 region has the DNA TGTGCCAGCCAAGGACTAGCGGGGTTCTACGAGCAGTACTTC.

The chain joins TRBV5-4 to TRBJ2-3, with TRBD2 as a possible D gene (6 bases). This CDR3 region has 14 residues. Germline V gene data show CDR1 as SGHNT and CDR2 as YYREEE (reference sequence). The V end lost 2 bases, the J end lost 4 bases, and 11 bases lay between the germline ends. The DNA of the CDR3 is TGTGCCAGCAGCTTCGGGGGAGCCGCAGATACGCAGTATTTT. It specifies CASSFGGAADTQYF.

This chain joins TRBV5-4 and TRBJ2-5; TRBD1 matches at 7 bases. The V segment lost 4 bases and the J segment 2 bases; nucleotides outside the gene matches: 5. Looked up from germline, CDR1 is SGHNT and CDR2 is YYREEE (reference sequence). The CDR3 is 14 residues long. The CDR3, as DNA: TGTGCCAGCAGCATCCGGGACAGACAAGAGACCCAGTACTTC. This sequence encodes CASSIRDRQETQYF. Drawing the rest from reference TRBV5-4 and TRBJ2-5, the complete variable domain is ETGVTQSPTHLIKTRGQQVTLRCSSQSGHNTVSWYQQALGQGPQFIFQYYREEENGRGNFPPRFSGLQFPNYSSELNVNALELDDSALYLCASSIRDRQETQYFGPGTRLLVL.

J is TRBJ2-7 and V is TRBV7-2, with D possibly matching TRBD1 (6 bases). The CDR3 spans 14 residues. Germline V CDR1 and CDR2: SGHTA, FQGNSA. V lost 6 bases and J 0 bases, leaving 12 bases between the germline ends. The CDR3 DNA reads TGTGCCAGCAGACGACAGGTATCCTCCTACGAGCAGTACTTC. This sequence encodes CASRRQVSSYEQYF. The whole variable domain, filled in from reference TRBV7-2 and TRBJ2-7, reads GAGVSQSPSNKVTEKGKDVELRCDPISGHTALYWYRQSLGQGLEFLIYFQGNSAPDKSGLPSDRFSAERTGGSVSTLTIQRTQQEDSAVYLCASRRQVSSYEQYFGPGTRLTVT.

The chain combines TRBV11-3 with TRBJ1-3; D ambiguous. The length of the CDR3 is 14 residues. Germline V gene data show CDR1 as SGHNT and CDR2 as YENEEA. V gave up 4 bases and J gave up 2 bases, with 9 bases separating them. The CDR3 DNA sequence: TGTGCCAGCAGCTCTGGGGAGCCTGGAAACACCATATATTTT. As protein: CASSSGEPGNTIYF.

The rearrangement joins TRBV20-1 to TRBJ1-2; a possible D gene is TRBD1 (5 bases). The germline gives CDR1 DFQATT, CDR2 SNEGSKA (reference sequence). V was shortened by 3 bases and J by 4 bases, with 27 bases between the two germline ends. The CDR3 is 18 amino acids. CDR3 nucleotide sequence: TGCAGTGCTAGTTATGTGGGGACTCGTATCCCTCCTTTCTATGGCTACACCTTC. Translated: CSASYVGTRIPPFYGYTF.

V and J are TRBV2 and TRBJ2-1, with TRBD2 as a possible D gene (5 bases). V dropped 8 bases and J dropped 3 bases, with 8 bases sitting between them. Germline CDR1 SNHLY, CDR2 FYNNEI. The CDR3 has 12 residues. CDR3: CASGSGYNEQFF. CDR3 in DNA: TGTGCCAGCGGGAGTGGCTACAATGAGCAGTTCTTC.

The chain links TRBV28 to TRBJ1-4; a weak D match, TRBD1 (6 bases). Germline V gene lookup returns CDR1 MDHEN and CDR2 SYDVKM. The V gene lost 6 bases and the J gene lost 5 bases, with 16 bases spanning the gap. The CDR3 extends over 15 amino acids. The CDR3 DNA sequence: TGTGCCAGCAGAGACAGCGGACAGAAAAATGAAAAACTGTTTTTT. It encodes CASRDSGQKNEKLFF.

This clone was recorded once. The rearrangement links TRBV18 to TRBJ1-4; TRBD1 agrees at 8 bases. This CDR3 is built from 15 residues. Germline V gene data show CDR1 as KGHSH and CDR2 as LQKENI. V dropped 6 bases and J dropped 4; count of bases not matched to a gene: 7. The CDR3 DNA sequence: TGTGCCAGCTCGCCTAGGGACAGGCTTAATGAAAAACTGTTTTTT. As protein: CASSPRDRLNEKLFF. Combining the CDR3 with reference TRBV18 and TRBJ1-4 gives the whole variable domain NAGVMQNPRHLVRRRGQEARLRCSPMKGHSHVYWYRQLPEEGLKFMVYLQKENIIDESGMPKERFSAEFPKEGPSILRIQQVVRGDSAAYFCASSPRDRLNEKLFFGSGTQLSVL.

This chain links TRBV4-3 with TRBJ1-5; the D gene is possibly TRBD1 (5 bases). This CDR3 is built from 14 residues. Germline CDR1 reads LGHNA; CDR2 reads YSLEER. Trimming shortened V by 1 base and J by 7 bases, and 11 bases separated the two germline ends. The DNA for the CDR3 is TGCGCCAGCAGCCAAGTTTTGGAGGGGCAGCCCCAGCATTTT. It specifies CASSQVLEGQPQHF.

The rearrangement links TRBV5-1 to TRBJ1-4, with 8 bases lining up with TRBD1. The germline gives CDR1 SGHRS, CDR2 YFSETQ. Germline trimming cut 4 bases from V and 10 bases from J; bases unmatched to any gene: 12. CDR3 length: 15 residues. The CDR3 loop is CASSGLTGEGGKLFF. In DNA form, the CDR3 reads TGCGCCAGCAGCGGACTGACAGGGGAGGGTGGAAAACTGTTTTTT.

The chain employs TRBV7-9 and TRBJ1-2; possibly TRBD1 for D (5 bases). The germline V gene encodes CDR1 SEHNR and CDR2 FQNEAQ (reference sequence). V shed 2 bases and J shed 5 bases, with 12 bases lying between them. This CDR3 is 14 amino acids long. CDR3 in amino acids: CASSLTTVDYGYTF. The CDR3 bases are TGTGCCAGCAGCTTAACGACAGTCGATTATGGCTACACCTTC.

CDR3 amino acids: CASSQTSVGADNSPLHF. Written as DNA, the CDR3 is TGCGCCAGCAGCCAAACCTCCGTTGGGGCGGATAATTCACCCCTCCACTTT. The rearrangement joins TRBV4-1 to TRBJ1-6; D might be TRBD1 (5 bases). The CDR3 contains 17 residues. V shed 2 bases and J shed 5 bases, with 16 bases lying between them. The germline gives CDR1 MGHRA, CDR2 YSYEKL.

This chain joins TRBV7-2 and TRBJ1-2, with 11 bases lining up with TRBD1. Germline assignment: CDR1 SGHTA and CDR2 FQGNSA. The V and J ends lost 4 bases and 7 bases, in that order; junction bases with no gene match: 20. The CDR3 is made up of 19 amino acids. In nucleotides, the CDR3 is TGTGCCAGCAGCTCGCCCGGACCGGGACAGGGGGGTAGAGGGGGTGGCTACACCTTC. Its protein is CASSSPGPGQGGRGGGYTF.

In its sample, this clone was seen once. The chain uses TRBV19 and TRBJ2-7; 9 bases agree with TRBD2. Germline V gives CDR1 LNHDA, CDR2 SQIVND (reference sequence). The CDR3 sequence is 14 residues long. J lost 3 bases, V lost 5 bases, and 5 bases had no gene match. CDR3 bases: TGTGCCAGTAGTTTGGGGACTAGCAACTACGAGCAGTACTTC. Encoded protein: CASSLGTSNYEQYF.